This TCR beta chain was sequenced in a study of siplizumab effects on memory and regulatory T cells. Study-wide results and caveats: Naive T cells apparently outstripped memory cells in diversity and seemed major alloresponse contributors.

Some clones are missing from TCRdb's copy, which holds only in-frame ones; the method was immunoSEQ multiplex PCR. This sample has about 75,000 clones; 93% occur once, and the top ten carry approximately 4.5%. Notes on this clone: Its antigen is currently unknown.

This CDR3 contains 15 residues. J was trimmed by 0 bases and V by 1 base; bases with no gene match: 0. The germline gives CDR1 LGHNA, CDR2 YSLEER. The clonotype comes from a human donor in good health. The J gene is TRBJ1-3, the V gene TRBV4-3; 7 positions agree with TRBD1. Sequenced sample: CD8+ T cells sorted from blood. CDR3 in DNA: TGCGCCAGCAGCCAAGGGGACAGCTCTGGAAACACCATATATTTT. It translates to CASSQGDSSGNTIYF.